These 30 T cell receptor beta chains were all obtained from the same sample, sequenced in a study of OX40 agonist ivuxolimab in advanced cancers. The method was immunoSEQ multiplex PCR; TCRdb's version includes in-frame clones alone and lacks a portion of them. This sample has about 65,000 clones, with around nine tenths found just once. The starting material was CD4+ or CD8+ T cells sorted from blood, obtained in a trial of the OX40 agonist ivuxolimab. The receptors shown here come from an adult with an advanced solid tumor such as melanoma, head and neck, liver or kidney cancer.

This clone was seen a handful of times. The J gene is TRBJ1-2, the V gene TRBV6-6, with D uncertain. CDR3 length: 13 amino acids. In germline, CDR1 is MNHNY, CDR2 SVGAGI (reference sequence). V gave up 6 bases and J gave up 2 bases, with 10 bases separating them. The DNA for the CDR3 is TGTGCCAGCAGCGAAGTCCCCAACTATGGCTACACCTTC. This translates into CASSEVPNYGYTF.

CDR3 sequence (DNA): TGTGCCAGCAGCCCGGACAGGGGTCGAGCAGAGACCCAGTACTTC. Protein product: CASSPDRGRAETQYF. The rearrangement links TRBV9 to TRBJ2-5; 9 nucleotides match TRBD1. Germline CDR1 is SGDLS and CDR2 is YYNGEE. Trimming at V came to 4 bases and at J to 4 bases, leaving 8 bases not matched to a gene. The CDR3 totals 15 residues.

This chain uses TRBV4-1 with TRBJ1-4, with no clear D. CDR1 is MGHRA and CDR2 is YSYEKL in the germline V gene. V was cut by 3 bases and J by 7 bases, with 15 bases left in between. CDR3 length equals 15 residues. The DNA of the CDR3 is TGCGCCAGCAGCCAGTTGGTAGGGTTTATTGAAAAACTGTTTTTT. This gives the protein CASSQLVGFIEKLFF.

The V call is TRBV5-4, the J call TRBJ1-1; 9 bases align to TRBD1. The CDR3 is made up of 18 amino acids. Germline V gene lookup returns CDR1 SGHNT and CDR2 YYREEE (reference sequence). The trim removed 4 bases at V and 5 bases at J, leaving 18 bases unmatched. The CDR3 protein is CASSPGLIVRTGETEAFF. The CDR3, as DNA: TGTGCCAGCAGCCCCGGCCTTATTGTTAGGACAGGGGAGACTGAAGCTTTCTTT.

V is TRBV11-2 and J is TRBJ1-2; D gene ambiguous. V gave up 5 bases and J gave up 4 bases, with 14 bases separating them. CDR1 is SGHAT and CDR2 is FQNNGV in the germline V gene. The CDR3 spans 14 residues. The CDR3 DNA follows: TGTGCCAGCAGCCCAAAATCTGCATCCTATGGCTACACCTTC. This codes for CASSPKSASYGYTF.

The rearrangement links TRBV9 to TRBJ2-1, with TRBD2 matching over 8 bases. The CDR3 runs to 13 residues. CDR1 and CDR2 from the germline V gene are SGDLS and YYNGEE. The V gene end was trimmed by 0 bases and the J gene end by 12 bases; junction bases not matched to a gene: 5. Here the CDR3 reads CASSVVAAGGQFF. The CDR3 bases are TGTGCCAGCAGCGTAGTAGCGGCGGGGGGGCAGTTCTTC.

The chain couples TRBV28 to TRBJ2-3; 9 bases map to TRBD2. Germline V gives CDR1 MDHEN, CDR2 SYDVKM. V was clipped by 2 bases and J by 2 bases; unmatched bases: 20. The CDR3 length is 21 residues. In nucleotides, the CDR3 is TGTGCCAGCAGTTTAGAAAGGTCGGTTGGTAGAGCGGGGGGAAACACAGATACGCAGTATTTT. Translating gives CASSLERSVGRAGGNTDTQYF.

The CDR3 DNA is TGTGCCATCAGTGATTGGAGGGGGGGAAACACCGGGGAGCTGTTTTTT. Amino acids: CAISDWRGGNTGELFF. This chain connects TRBV10-3 to TRBJ2-2, with D perhaps matching TRBD2 (7 bases). The CDR3 spans 16 residues. Per the germline V gene, CDR1 is ENHRY and CDR2 is SYGVKD. The V end was cut by 3 bases, the J end by 2 bases, with 13 bases between.

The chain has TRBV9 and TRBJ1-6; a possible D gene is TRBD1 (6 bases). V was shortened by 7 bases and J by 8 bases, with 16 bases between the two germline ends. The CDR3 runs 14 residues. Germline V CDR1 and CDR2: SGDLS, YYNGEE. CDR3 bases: TGTGCCAGCTCCCTATTGGGGGCGGATTCACCCCTCCACTTT. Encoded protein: CASSLLGADSPLHF.

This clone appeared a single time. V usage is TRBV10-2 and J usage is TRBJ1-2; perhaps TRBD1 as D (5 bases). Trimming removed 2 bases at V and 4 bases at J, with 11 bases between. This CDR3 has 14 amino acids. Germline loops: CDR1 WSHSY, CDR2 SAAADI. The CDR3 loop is CASSELVGGYGYTF. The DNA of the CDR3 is TGCGCCAGCAGTGAGCTTGTGGGGGGCTATGGCTACACCTTC.

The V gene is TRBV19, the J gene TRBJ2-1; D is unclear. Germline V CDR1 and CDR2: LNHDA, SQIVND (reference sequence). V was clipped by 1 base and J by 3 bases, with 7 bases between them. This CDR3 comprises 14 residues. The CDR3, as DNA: TGTGCCAGTAGTATAGTTGGGTTCTACAATGAGCAGTTCTTC. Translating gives CASSIVGFYNEQFF.

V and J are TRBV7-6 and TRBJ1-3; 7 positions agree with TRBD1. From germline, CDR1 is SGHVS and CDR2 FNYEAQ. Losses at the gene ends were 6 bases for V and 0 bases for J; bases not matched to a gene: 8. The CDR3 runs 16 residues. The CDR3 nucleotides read TGTGCCAGCAGTCCTGGGGGACAGTCCTCTGGAAACACCATATATTTT. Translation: CASSPGGQSSGNTIYF.

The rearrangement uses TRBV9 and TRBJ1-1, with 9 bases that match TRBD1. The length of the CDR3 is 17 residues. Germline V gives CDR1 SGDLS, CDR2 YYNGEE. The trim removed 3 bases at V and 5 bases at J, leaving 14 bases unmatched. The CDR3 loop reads CASSEGRTGGARTEAFF. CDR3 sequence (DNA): TGTGCCAGCAGCGAAGGAAGAACAGGGGGCGCGAGAACTGAAGCTTTCTTT.

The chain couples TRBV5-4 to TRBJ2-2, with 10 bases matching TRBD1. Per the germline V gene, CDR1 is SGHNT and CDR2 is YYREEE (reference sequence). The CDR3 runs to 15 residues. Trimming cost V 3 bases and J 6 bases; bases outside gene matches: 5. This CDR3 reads CASSSGQGWAGELFF. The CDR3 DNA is TGTGCCAGCAGCTCGGGACAGGGGTGGGCCGGGGAGCTGTTTTTT.

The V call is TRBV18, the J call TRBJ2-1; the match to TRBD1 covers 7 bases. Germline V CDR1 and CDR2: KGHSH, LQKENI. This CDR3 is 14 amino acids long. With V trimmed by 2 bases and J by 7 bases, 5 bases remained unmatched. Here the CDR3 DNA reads TGTGCCAGCTCACCAACAGGGGCAGGTAATGAGCAGTTCTTC. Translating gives CASSPTGAGNEQFF.

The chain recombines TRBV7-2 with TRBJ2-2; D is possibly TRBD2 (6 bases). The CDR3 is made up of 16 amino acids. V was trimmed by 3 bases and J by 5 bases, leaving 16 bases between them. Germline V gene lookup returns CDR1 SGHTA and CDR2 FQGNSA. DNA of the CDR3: TGTGCCAGCAGCTTCACTAGCACGAAATTGACCGGGGAGCTGTTTTTT. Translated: CASSFTSTKLTGELFF.

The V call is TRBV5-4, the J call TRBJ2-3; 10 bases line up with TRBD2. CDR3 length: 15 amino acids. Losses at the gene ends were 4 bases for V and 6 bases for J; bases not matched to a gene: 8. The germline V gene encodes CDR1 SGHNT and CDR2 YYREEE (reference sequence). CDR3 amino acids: CASSILAGAGDTQYF. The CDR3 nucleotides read TGTGCCAGCAGCATCCTAGCGGGGGCAGGGGATACGCAGTATTTT.

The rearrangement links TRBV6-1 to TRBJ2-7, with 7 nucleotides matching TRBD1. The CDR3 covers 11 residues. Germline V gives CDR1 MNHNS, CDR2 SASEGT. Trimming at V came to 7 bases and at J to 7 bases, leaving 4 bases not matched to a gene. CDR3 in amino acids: CASTHRGEQYF. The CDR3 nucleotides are TGTGCCAGCACTCACAGGGGAGAGCAGTACTTC.

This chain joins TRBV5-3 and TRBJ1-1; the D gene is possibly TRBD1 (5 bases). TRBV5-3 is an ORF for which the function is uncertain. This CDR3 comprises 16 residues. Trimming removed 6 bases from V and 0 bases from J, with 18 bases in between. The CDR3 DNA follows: TGTGCCAGAACCCACCGCGGGGCCCCCGTGAACACTGAAGCTTTCTTT. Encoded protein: CARTHRGAPVNTEAFF.

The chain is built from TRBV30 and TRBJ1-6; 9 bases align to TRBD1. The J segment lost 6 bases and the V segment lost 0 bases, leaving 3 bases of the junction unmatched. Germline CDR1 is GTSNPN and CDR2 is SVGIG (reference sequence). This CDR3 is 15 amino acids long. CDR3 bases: TGTGCCTGGAGTGTAGGACAGGGGACTAATTCACCCCTCCACTTT. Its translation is CAWSVGQGTNSPLHF. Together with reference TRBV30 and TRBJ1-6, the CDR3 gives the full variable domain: SQTIHQWPATLVQPVGSPLSLECTVEGTSNPNLYWYRQAAGRGLQLLFYSVGIGQISSEVPQNLSASRPQDRQFILSSKKLLLSDSGFYLCAWSVGQGTNSPLHFGNGTRLTVT.

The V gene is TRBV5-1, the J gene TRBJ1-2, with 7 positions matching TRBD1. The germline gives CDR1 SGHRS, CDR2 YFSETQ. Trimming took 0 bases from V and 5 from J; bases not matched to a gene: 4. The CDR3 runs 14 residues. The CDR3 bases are TGCGCCAGCAGCTTGGCGGACAGGTCTTATGGCTACACCTTC. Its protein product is CASSLADRSYGYTF.

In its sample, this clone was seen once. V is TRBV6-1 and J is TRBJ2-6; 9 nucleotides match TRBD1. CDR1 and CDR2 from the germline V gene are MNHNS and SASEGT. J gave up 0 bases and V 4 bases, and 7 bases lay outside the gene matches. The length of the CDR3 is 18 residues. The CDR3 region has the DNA TGTGCCAGCAGTGGAACCCGGGACAGGGACTCTGGGGCCAACGTCCTGACTTTC. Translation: CASSGTRDRDSGANVLTF.

The CDR3 loop reads CASSDVGQDNEQFF. As DNA, the CDR3 is TGTGCCAGCAGTGATGTAGGACAGGACAATGAGCAGTTCTTC. V is TRBV2 and J is TRBJ2-1, with 7 bases aligning to TRBD1. CDR1 is SNHLY, CDR2 FYNNEI, per germline. The J segment lost 5 bases and the V segment lost 3 bases, leaving 4 bases of the junction unmatched. The CDR3 has 14 amino acids.

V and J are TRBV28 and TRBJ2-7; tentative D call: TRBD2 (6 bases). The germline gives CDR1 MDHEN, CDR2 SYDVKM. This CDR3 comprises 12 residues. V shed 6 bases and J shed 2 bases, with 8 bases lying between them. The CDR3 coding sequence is TGTGCCAGCAGGGGGACTGCCTACGAGCAGTACTTC. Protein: CASRGTAYEQYF.

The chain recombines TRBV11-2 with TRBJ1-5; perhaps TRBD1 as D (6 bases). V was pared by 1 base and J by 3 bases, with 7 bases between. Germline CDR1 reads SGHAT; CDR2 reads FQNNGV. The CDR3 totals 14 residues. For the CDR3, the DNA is TGTGCCAGCAGCTTAGCAGGGGCCAATCAGCCCCAGCATTTT. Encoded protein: CASSLAGANQPQHF.

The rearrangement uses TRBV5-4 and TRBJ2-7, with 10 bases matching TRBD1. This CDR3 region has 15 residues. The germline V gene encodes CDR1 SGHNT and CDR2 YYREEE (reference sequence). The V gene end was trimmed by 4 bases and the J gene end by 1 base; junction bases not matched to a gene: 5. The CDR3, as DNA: TGTGCCAGCAGCCTTCCGGGACAGGGGTCCTACGAGCAGTACTTC. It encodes CASSLPGQGSYEQYF.

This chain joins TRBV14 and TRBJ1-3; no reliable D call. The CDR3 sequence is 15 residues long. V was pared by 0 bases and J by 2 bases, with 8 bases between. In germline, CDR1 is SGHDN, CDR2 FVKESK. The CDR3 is CASSQDRPPGNTIYF. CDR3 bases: TGTGCCAGCAGCCAAGACAGGCCCCCTGGAAACACCATATATTTT.

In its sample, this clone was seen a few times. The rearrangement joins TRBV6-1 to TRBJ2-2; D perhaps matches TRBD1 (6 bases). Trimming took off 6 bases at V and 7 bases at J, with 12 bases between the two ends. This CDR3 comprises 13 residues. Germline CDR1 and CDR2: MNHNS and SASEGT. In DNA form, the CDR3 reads TGTGCCAGCAGCTTCAGGGGTCACGGGGAGCTGTTTTTT. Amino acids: CASSFRGHGELFF.

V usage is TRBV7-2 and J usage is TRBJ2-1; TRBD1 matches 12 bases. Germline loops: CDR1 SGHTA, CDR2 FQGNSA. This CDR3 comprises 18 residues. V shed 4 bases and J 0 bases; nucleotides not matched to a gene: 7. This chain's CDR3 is CASSSGTGGGSSYNEQFF. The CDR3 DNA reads TGTGCCAGCAGCTCGGGGACAGGGGGCGGGAGCTCCTACAATGAGCAGTTCTTC.

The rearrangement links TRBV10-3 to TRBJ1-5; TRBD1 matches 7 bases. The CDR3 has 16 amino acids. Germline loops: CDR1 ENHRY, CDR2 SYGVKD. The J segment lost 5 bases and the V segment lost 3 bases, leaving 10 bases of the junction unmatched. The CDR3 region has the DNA TGTGCCATCAGTGAATTTTTAGACAGGGAGGATCAGCCCCAGCATTTT. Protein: CAISEFLDREDQPQHF.